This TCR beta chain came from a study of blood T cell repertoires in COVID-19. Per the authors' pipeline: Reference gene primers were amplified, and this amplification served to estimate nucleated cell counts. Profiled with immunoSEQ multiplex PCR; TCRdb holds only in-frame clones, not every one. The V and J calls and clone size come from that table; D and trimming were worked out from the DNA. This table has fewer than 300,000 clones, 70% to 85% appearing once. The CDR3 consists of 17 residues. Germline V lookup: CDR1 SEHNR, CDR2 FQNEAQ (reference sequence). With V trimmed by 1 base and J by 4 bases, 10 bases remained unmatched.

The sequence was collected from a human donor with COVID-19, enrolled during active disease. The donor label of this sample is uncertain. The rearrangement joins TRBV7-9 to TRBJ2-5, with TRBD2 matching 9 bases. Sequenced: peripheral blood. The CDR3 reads CASSLVLAGGPPETQYF. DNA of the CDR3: TGTGCCAGCAGCTTAGTTCTCGCGGGAGGGCCCCCAGAGACCCAGTACTTC.